This is a list of T cell receptor beta chains from one sample in a study of T cell repertoires in cytomegalovirus infection. Using its own MiXCR run on the reads, TCRdb lists one record per CDR3 protein. The data show approximately 500,000 distinct CDR3 sequences, about 11% seen once. The sequencing sample was made of PBMCs. These receptors all come from a human donor in good health (CMV status not recorded). Some clones in this sample may be carry-over from other donors' samples. The CDR3 runs from the conserved cysteine through the conserved F or W. D genes are given only for firm matches.

d_gene | j_gene | v_gene | CDR3aa
NA | TRBJ2-6 | TRBV5-4 | CASSPEGSGANVLTF
NA | TRBJ2-5 | TRBV7-8 | CASSLAKGPDAETQYF
NA | TRBJ1-2 | TRBV7-2 | CASSLSPIPNYGYTF
NA | TRBJ2-7 | TRBV7-9 | CASRDTDYEQYF
TRBD2 | TRBJ2-1 | TRBV7-3 | CASSLEGSSGGAQFF
NA | TRBJ2-4 | TRBV7-6 | CASSLEAGSLAKNIQYF
NA | TRBJ1-5 | TRBV16 | CASSQGSGALSNQPQHF
TRBD2 | TRBJ2-7 | TRBV2 | CASSLLADSYEQYF
TRBD1 | TRBJ1-1 | TRBV29-1 | CSVRTGADTEAFF
NA | TRBJ1-3 | TRBV6-1 | CASRRGPSSGNTIYF
NA | TRBJ2-6 | TRBV18 | CASSPRSGSGANVLTF
TRBD1 | TRBJ2-5 | TRBV7-2 | CASSSTRGQFQETQYF
NA | TRBJ1-5 | TRBV9 | CASSAGPSLRPQHF
NA | TRBJ1-2 | TRBV5-6 | CASSTGGRGYTF
NA | TRBJ1-1 | TRBV29-1 | CSVGTLLNTEAFF
NA | TRBJ2-5 | TRBV7-2 | CASSLAGGGRGETQYF
TRBD2 | TRBJ2-7 | TRBV7-9 | CASSVGGSSYEQYF
TRBD2 | TRBJ2-1 | TRBV15 | CATSRERDGNEQFF
NA | TRBJ2-7 | TRBV28 | CASSRQYYEQYF
NA | TRBJ2-1 | TRBV2 | CASLTRNEQFF
TRBD1 | TRBJ2-5 | TRBV12-3/TRBV12-4 | CASSLGIGQGAGETQYF
TRBD1 | TRBJ1-5 | TRBV29-1 | CSVRQGTNQPQHF
NA | TRBJ1-2 | TRBV7-2 | CASSFYTHYGYTF
NA | TRBJ2-5 | TRBV18 | CASSPQRGQETQYF
NA | TRBJ1-1 | TRBV7-3 | CASSLDRNTEAFF
NA | TRBJ1-1 | TRBV19 | CASARARNTEAFF
NA | TRBJ1-1 | TRBV10-3 | CAIRGDGYTEAFF
TRBD1 | TRBJ1-2 | TRBV5-8 | CASSLWDRDDYGYTF
NA | TRBJ1-2 | TRBV29-1 | CSVEGTDLYGFTF
TRBD1 | TRBJ2-6 | TRBV12-3/TRBV12-4 | CASSPGDREVAGANVLTF
TRBD1 | TRBJ1-1 | TRBV7-9 | CASSLPDRGDREGAFF
NA | TRBJ2-3 | TRBV9 | CASSPRWTATDTQYF
NA | TRBJ1-1 | TRBV27 | CASRDRGEGAFF
NA | TRBJ1-2 | TRBV7-2 | CASSPMGPDLRYTF
NA | TRBJ2-2 | TRBV7-2 | CASSLNEPGELFF
NA | TRBJ2-2 | TRBV12-3/TRBV12-4 | CASSRNTGELFF
NA | TRBJ1-4 | TRBV27 | CASSTYPSTATNEKLFF
NA | TRBJ1-2 | TRBV12-3/TRBV12-4 | CASSNRAGTGYTF
TRBD1 | TRBJ1-2 | TRBV12-3/TRBV12-4 | CASSLSGQGKDYGYTF
TRBD1 | TRBJ1-1 | TRBV20-1 | CSAREDRDESTEAFF
TRBD1 | TRBJ2-7 | TRBV5-6 | CASSRTPDRARVEQYF
TRBD1 | TRBJ2-1 | TRBV20-1 | CSAIALQGANFDEQFF
TRBD2 | TRBJ2-2 | TRBV20-1 | CSARISGANTGELFF
NA | TRBJ2-6 | TRBV6-5 | CASRATGANVLTF
NA | TRBJ1-6 | TRBV27 | CASSLGGPISSPLHF
TRBD2 | TRBJ2-1 | TRBV20-1 | CSARDPGTRVNEQFF
NA | TRBJ2-7 | TRBV20-1 | CSARVGDLSYEQYF
NA | TRBJ2-7 | TRBV7-9 | CASSSPGIASYEQYF
TRBD1 | TRBJ1-1 | TRBV10-3 | CATAGTGRAFF
NA | TRBJ1-5 | TRBV19 | CASSIVPTGPLNQPQHF
NA | TRBJ1-1 | TRBV7-8 | CASSPTGGPEAFF
TRBD1 | TRBJ2-7 | TRBV20-1 | CSAGDRVQYF
NA | TRBJ1-1 | TRBV2 | CATTTGKGTEAFF
NA | TRBJ2-2 | TRBV7-8 | CASSPGAGELFF
TRBD1 | TRBJ2-7 | TRBV19 | CASSPWDSARDEQYF